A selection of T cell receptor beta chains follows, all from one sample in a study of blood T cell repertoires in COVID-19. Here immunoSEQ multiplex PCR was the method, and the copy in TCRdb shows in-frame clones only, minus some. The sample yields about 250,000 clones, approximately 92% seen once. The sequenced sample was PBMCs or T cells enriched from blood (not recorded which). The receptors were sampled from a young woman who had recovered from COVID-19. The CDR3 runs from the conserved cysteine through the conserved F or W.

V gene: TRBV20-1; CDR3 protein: CSIPSGETQYF
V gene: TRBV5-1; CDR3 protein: CASSRLPGVGDTQYF
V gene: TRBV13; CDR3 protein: CASSGGGVDYGYTF
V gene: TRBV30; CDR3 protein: CAWSWAPSSYEQYF
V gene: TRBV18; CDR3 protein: CASSPVLTGGQETQYF
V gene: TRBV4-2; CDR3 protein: CASSQVEGVQETQYF
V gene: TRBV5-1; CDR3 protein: CASSFGGDEQYF
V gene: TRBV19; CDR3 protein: CASSMIQSAQHF
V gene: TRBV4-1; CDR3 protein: CASSPLPDGNNEQFF
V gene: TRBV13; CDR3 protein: CASSLGLADTQYF
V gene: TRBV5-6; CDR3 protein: CASSHGQGAYEQYF
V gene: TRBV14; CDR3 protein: CASSQETAGTEAFF
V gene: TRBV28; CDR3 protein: CATRLGGTGDPYEQYF
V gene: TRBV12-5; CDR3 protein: CASGSRTGKNTEAFF
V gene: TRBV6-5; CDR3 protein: CASRATGFAEAFF
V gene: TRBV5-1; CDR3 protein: CASIAPSYNEQFF
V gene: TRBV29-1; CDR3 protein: CSVEDPTGRYEQYF
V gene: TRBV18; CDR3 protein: CASSPDSMNTEAFF
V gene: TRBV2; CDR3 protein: CASSRQGGNTEAFF
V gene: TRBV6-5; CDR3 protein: CASRYRGTDTQYF
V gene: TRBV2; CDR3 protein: CASSGAKDTQYF
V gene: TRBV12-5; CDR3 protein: CASGFAGITEAFF
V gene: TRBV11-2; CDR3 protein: CASSFGLSTGANVLTF
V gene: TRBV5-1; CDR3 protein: CASSLDPPGEQYF
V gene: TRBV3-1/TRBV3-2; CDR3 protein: CASRRGLVSEETQYF
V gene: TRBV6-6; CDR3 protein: CASSYSITDYSYEQYF
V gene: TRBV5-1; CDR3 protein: CASSLRSTGLALSPLHF
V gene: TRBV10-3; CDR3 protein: CAIQGISEGYTF
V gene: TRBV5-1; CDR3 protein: CASSLAGSSGNTIYF
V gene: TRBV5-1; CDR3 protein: CASSLTEPNEKLFF
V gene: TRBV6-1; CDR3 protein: CASSEFVSLF
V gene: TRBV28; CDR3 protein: CASSPDANYGYTF
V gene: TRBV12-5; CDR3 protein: CATSYEQYF
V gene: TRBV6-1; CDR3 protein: CASSDITGTGHRSPLHF
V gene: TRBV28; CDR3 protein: CASRLRGITEAFF
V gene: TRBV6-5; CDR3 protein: CASSRWGQGNQPQHF
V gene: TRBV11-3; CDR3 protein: CASSSSFQETQYF
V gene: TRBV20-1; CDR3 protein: CSGLAGNEQFF
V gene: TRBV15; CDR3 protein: CATNYGGAGFETQYF
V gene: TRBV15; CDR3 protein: CATSRDDRETHEQYF
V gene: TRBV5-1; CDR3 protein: CASSLEGTQNQPQHF
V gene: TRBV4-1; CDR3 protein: CASSQEPTGNTEAFF
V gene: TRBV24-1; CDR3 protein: CATSGTGTENEKLFF
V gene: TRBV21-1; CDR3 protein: CASSKVGQGDTGELFF
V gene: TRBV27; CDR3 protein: CASSLDGSGYNEQFF